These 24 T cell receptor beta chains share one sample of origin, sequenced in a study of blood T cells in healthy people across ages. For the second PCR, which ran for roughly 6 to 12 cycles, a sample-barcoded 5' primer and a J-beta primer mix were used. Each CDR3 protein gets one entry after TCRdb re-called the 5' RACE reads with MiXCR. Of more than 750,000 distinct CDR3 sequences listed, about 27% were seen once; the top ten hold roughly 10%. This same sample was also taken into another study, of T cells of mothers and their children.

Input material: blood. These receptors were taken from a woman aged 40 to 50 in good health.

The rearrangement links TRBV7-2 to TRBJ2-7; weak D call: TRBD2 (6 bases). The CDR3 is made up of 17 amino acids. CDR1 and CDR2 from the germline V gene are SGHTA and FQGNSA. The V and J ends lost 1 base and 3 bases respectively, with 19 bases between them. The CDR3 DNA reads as TGTGCCAGCAGCTTAGTTTTGCGCTGGTCGGAGGGCTACGAGCAGTACTTC. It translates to CASSLVLRWSEGYEQYF.

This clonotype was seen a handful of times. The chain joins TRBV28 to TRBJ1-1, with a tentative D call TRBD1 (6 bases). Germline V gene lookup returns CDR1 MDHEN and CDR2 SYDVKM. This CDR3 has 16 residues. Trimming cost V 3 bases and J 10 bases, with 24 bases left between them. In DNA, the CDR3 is TGTGCCAGCAGTTTGGCCCAACAGGGACACCTGAGTGTAGCTTTCTTT. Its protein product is CASSLAQQGHLSVAFF.

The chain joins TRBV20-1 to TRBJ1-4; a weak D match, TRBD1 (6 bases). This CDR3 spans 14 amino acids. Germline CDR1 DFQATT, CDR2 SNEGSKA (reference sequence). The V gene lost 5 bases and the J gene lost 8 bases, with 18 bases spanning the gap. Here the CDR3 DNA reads TGCAGTGCTTACAGGGTGGATGCGGTGGAAAAACTGTTTTTT. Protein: CSAYRVDAVEKLFF.

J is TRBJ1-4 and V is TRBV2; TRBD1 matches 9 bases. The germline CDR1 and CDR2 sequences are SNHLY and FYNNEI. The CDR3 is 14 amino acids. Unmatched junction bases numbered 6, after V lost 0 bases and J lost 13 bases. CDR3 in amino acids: CASSEAGQGRGLFF. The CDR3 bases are TGTGCCAGCAGTGAAGCGGGACAGGGAAGGGGACTGTTTTTT.

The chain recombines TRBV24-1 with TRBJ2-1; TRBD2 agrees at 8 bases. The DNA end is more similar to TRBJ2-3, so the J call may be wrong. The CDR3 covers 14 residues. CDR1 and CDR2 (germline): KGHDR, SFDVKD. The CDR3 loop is CATSAGGSYNEQYF. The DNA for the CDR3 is TGTGCCACCAGCGCGGGGGGAAGCTACAATGAGCAGTATTTT.

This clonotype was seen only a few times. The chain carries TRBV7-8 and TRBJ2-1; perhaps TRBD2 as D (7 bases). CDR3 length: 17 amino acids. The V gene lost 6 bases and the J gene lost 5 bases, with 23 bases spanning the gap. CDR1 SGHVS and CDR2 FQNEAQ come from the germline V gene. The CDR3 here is CASRGGVRVGDHNEQFF. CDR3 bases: TGTGCCAGCAGAGGGGGGGTCAGGGTAGGGGACCACAATGAGCAGTTCTTC.

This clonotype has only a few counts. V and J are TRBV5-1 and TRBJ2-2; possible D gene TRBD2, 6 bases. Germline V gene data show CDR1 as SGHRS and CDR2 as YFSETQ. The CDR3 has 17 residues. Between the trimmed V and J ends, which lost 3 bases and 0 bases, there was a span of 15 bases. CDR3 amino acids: CASSYRTNPTNTGELFF. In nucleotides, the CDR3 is TGCGCCAGCAGCTACCGGACTAACCCCACGAACACCGGGGAGCTGTTTTTT.

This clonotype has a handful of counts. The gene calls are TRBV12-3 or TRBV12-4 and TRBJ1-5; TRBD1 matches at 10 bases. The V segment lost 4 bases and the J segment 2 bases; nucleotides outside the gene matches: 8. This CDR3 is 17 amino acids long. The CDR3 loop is CASSWTYGTGGNQPQHF. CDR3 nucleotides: TGTGCCAGCAGTTGGACCTACGGGACAGGGGGCAATCAGCCCCAGCATTTT.

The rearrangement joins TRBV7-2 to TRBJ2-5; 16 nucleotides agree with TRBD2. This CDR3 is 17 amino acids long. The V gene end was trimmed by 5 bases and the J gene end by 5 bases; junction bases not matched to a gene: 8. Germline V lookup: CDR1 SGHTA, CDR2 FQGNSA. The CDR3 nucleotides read TGTACCAGCAGCCCCGGGACTAGCGGGGGGGCGCGGGAGACCCAGTACTTC. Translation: CTSSPGTSGGARETQYF.

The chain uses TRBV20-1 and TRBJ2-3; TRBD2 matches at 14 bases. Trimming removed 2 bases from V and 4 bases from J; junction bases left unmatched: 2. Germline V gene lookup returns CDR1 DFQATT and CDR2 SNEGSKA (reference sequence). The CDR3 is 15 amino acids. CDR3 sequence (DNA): TGCAGTGCTAGAAAGACTAGCGGGGGGGCAGATACGCAGTATTTT. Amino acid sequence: CSARKTSGGADTQYF.

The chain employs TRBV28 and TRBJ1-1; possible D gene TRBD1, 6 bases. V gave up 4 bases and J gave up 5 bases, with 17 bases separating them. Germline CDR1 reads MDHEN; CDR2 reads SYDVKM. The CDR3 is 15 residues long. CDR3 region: CASSSNRGGRTEAFF. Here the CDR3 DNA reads TGTGCCAGCAGTTCCAACCGGGGGGGGCGGACTGAAGCTTTCTTT.

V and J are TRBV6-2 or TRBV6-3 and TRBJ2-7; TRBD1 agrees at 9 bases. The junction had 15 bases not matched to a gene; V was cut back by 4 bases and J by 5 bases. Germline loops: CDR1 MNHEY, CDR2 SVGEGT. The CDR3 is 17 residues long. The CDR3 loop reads CASSWEPEGQGGDEQYF. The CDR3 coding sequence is TGTGCCAGCAGTTGGGAACCAGAGGGACAGGGCGGGGACGAGCAGTACTTC.

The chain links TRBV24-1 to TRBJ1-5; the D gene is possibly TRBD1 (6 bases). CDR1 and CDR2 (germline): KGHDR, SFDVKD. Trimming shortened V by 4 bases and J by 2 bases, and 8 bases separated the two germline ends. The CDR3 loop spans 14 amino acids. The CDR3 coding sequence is TGTGCCACCAGTGAGGGGGCTGGCAATCAGCCCCAGCATTTT. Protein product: CATSEGAGNQPQHF.

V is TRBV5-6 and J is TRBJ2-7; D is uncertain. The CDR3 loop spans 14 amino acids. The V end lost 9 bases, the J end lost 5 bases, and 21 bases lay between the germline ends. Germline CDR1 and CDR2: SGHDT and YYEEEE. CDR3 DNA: TGTGCCACCTCGTCCCGTCTGGGGATCGACGAGCAGTACTTC. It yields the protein CATSSRLGIDEQYF.

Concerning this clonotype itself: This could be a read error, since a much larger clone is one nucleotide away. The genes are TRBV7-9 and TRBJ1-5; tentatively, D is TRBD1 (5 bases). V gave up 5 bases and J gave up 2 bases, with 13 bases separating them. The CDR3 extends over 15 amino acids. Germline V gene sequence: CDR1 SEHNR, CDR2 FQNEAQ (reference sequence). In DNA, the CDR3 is TGTGCCAGCAGCCGGGACGGGGTTGGCAATCAGCCCCAGCATTTT. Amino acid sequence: CASSRDGVGNQPQHF.

Here the CDR3 DNA reads TGTGCCAGCAGCCAAGAGTGGGCAGACCAAGAGACCCAGTACTTC. Encoded protein: CASSQEWADQETQYF. The chain recombines TRBV3-1 with TRBJ2-5; D gene ambiguous. This CDR3 has 15 residues. CDR1 LGHDT and CDR2 YNNKEL come from the germline V gene (reference sequence). The ends were cut back, 0 bases at V and 0 bases at J, with 8 bases in the middle.

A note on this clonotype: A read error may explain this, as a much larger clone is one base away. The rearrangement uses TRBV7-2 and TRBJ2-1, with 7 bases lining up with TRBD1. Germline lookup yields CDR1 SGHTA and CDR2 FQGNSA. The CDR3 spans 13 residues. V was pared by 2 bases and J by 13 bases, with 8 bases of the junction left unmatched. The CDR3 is CASSLSTGETQFF. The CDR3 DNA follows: TGTGCCAGCAGCTTAAGTACAGGGGAGACCCAGTTCTTC. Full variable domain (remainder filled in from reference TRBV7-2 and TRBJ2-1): GAGVSQSPSNKVTEKGKDVELRCDPISGHTALYWYRQSLGQGLEFLIYFQGNSAPDKSGLPSDRFSAERTGGSVSTLTIQRTQQEDSAVYLCASSLSTGETQFFGPGTRLTVL.

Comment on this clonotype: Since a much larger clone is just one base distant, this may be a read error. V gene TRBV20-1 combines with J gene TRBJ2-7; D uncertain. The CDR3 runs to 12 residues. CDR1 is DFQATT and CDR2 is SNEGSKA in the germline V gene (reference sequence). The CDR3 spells CRARQISYEQYF. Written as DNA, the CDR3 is TGCAGGGCTCGTCAGATCTCCTACGAGCAGTACTTC.

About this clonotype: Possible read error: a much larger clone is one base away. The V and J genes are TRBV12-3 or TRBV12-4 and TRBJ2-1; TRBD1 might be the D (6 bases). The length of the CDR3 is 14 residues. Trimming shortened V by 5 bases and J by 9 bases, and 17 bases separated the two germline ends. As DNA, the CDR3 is TGTGCCAGCAGTCGGGGCAGGGGCCCGAGTGAGCAGTTCTTC. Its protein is CASSRGRGPSEQFF.

The DNA for the CDR3 is TGTGCCAGCAGCTTAGGGAGACAGGGGATTGACAATGAGCAGTTCTTC. Translation gives CASSLGRQGIDNEQFF. This rearrangement joins TRBV7-2 to TRBJ2-1; 8 positions match TRBD1. The CDR3 loop spans 16 amino acids. Germline V lookup: CDR1 SGHTA, CDR2 FQGNSA. V shed 1 base and J 5 bases; nucleotides not matched to a gene: 7.

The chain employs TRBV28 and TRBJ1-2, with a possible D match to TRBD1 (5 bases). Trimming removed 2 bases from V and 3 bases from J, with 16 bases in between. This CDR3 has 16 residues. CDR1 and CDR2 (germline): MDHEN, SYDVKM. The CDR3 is CASSLGGGMSDYGYTF. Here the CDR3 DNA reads TGTGCCAGCAGTTTAGGTGGGGGGATGTCAGACTATGGCTACACCTTC.

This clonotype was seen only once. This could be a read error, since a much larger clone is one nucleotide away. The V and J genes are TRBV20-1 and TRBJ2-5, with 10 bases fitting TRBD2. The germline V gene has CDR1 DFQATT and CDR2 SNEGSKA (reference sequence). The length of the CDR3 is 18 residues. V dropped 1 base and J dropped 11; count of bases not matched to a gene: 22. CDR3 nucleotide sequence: TGCAGTGCTAGAGCCCAGCGGGGGGGCGATCTAATTAGGGATGAGCAGTACTTC. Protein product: CSARAQRGGDLIRDEQYF.

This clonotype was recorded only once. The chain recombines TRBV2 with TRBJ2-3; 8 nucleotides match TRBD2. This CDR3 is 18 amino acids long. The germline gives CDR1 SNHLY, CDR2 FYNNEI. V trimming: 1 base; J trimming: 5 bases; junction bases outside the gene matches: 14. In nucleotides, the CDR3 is TGTGCCAGCAGTGAAGACGGGGGGGACTCGCTGCGGGAAGATACGCAGTATTTT. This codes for CASSEDGGDSLREDTQYF.

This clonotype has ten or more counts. As DNA, the CDR3 is TGTGCCAGCAGCCCCAGCGGGGGGTTACTCTACGAGCAGTACTTC. Its protein product is CASSPSGGLLYEQYF. The J gene is TRBJ2-7, the V gene TRBV3-1, with TRBD2 matching over 9 bases. V lost 4 bases to trimming and J lost 3 bases; unmatched junction nucleotides: 7. Germline V gives CDR1 LGHDT, CDR2 YNNKEL (reference sequence). The CDR3 runs to 15 residues.